Following are 5 T cell receptor beta chains from one sample sequenced in a study of siplizumab effects on memory and regulatory T cells. The protocol was immunoSEQ multiplex PCR, while the TCRdb copy is restricted to in-frame clones and leaves out a portion. The repertoire consists of more than 85,000 clones, with under 95% occurring once and the leading ten covering 0.6% to 0.8%. Sequencing was performed on Tregs sorted from blood. All receptors come from a human donor in good health.

The chain uses TRBV5-1 and TRBJ2-1, with D possibly being TRBD2 (6 bases). Germline V gene data show CDR1 as SGHRS and CDR2 as YFSETQ. V dropped 0 bases and J dropped 4 bases, with 11 bases sitting between them. The CDR3 length is 15 residues. CDR3 in DNA: TGCGCCAGCAGCTTGGGTCGGGAGCCGTACAATGAGCAGTTCTTC. The encoded protein is CASSLGREPYNEQFF.

The chain joins TRBV2 to TRBJ2-2; unclear D gene. Deletions cut 6 bases from V and 2 bases from J, with 13 bases between. Germline V gene data show CDR1 as SNHLY and CDR2 as FYNNEI. The CDR3 consists of 15 residues. CDR3 nucleotide sequence: TGTGCCAGCAGCGCTCCTGGGCGAAACACCGGGGAGCTGTTTTTT. Amino acid sequence: CASSAPGRNTGELFF.

The chain has TRBV5-1 and TRBJ1-1, with D tentatively TRBD1 (5 bases). The ends were cut back, 4 bases at V and 6 bases at J, with 19 bases in the middle. The CDR3 length is 15 residues. Per the germline V gene, CDR1 is SGHRS and CDR2 is YFSETQ. CDR3 sequence: CASSPRGQGAPEAFF. CDR3 DNA: TGCGCCAGCAGCCCTCGGGGCCAGGGTGCGCCTGAAGCTTTCTTT.

The chain uses TRBV7-2 and TRBJ2-6; 9 nucleotides align to TRBD1. The CDR3 sequence is 17 residues long. The J segment lost 2 bases and the V segment lost 4 bases, leaving 6 bases of the junction unmatched. Per the germline V gene, CDR1 is SGHTA and CDR2 is FQGNSA. The CDR3 spells CASSWSGQGTGANVLTF. CDR3 nucleotides: TGTGCCAGCAGCTGGAGCGGACAGGGGACTGGGGCCAACGTCCTGACTTTC.

The V and J genes are TRBV20-1 and TRBJ1-2; D is uncertain. V was trimmed by 0 bases and J by 5 bases, leaving 4 bases between them. The CDR3 consists of 11 residues. Per germline, CDR1 DFQATT and CDR2 SNEGSKA (reference sequence). The CDR3 DNA follows: TGCAGTGCTAGAGAATTATATGGCTACACCTTC. Its translation is CSARELYGYTF.